Listed here is a single T cell receptor beta chain. The antigen it binds to is not known. The read ends 3 residues shy of where the CDR3 ends; the end is completed using the germline J gene. This sample stems from a study of T cells in women clearing cervical HPV infection (dated by TCRdb to between 2017 and 2018). Study-level background: Cases were roughly 23 women with histologically confirmed HPV16-related CIN3 or worse, including a couple of invasive cancers. For cases, a median interval of approximately 150 days, with an interquartile range of roughly 80 to 200 days, was observed between lesion detection and blood sampling. The controls were about two dozen women whose single incident HPV16 infection cleared within 12 months with no development of precancer or cancer. This exploratory proof-of-principle case-control study, nested within the Guanacaste HPV Natural History Study in Costa Rica, compared TCR repertoires among women with different cervical HPV16 outcomes. Since only a few of the women had HLA typing available, the possibility that HLA type was acting as a confounder could not be ruled out. In the parent cohort, some 10,000 women aged 18 or older were enrolled in Guanacaste, Costa Rica, during about 1992 to 1995 and were followed for less than 8 years. Five blinded duplicates per group were added as quality controls, so that approximately 60 samples were obtained: roughly 50 participants and some 10 replicates. Case blood was taken at the visit when the lesion was first identified, whereas control blood was taken when infection was no longer detected. Cases and controls were matched on year of sample collection and on age within five years. Cases had a median age of approximately 35 years compared with approximately 41 for controls, and baseline characteristics showed no significant differences between the groups.

TCR beta CDR3 regions were amplified by multiplex PCR using the immunoSEQ assay from an average of roughly 1,200 ng genomic DNA per sample. The assay corrected primer bias using a complete synthetic TCR repertoire to establish an amplification baseline. The amplicons were sequenced on the Illumina platform. Per the source publication's procedure: Sequences were error-corrected by clustering with frequency ratios and a modified nearest-neighbor algorithm and were then analyzed in the immunoSEQ Analyzer with IMGT gene definitions. At each rarefaction depth, TCR richness and evenness were averaged across 20 rarefaction repeats, and samples with fewer sequences than that depth were excluded. V, D and J gene relative abundances were compared between groups with Wilcoxon rank sum tests, applying FDR correction. In the blinded duplicates, the intraclass correlation was just under 97% for TCR richness and averaged 76.4% across 65 to 85 gene segments. In its TCRdb copy, this immuneACCESS table keeps in-frame sequences only and misses some clones. Where compared with another copy, unresolved V genes explain less than half of these, and the others have no known cause. V and J calls and clone size are those listed in that table; D and trimming were worked out from the DNA. This sample's table has entries for 36,000 or so clones. The ten largest clones represent roughly 1.6% of the sample.

Every participant had a single incident cervical HPV16 infection, and prevalent HPV16 infections were excluded. Cervical HPV DNA was detected with MY09/MY11 PCR, and genotyping was done with dot-blot hybridization. About 14 mL of heparinized blood was centrifuged, after which the buffy coat was aliquoted, frozen at -30 degrees C, and then stored at -80 degrees C. Genomic DNA was extracted from buffy coat specimens using QIAGEN kits. The V and J ends are trimmed by 0 bases and 2 bases, leaving 11 bases between them. Its CDR3 holds 16 amino acids, cysteine through phenylalanine. The DNA covers only part of the CDR3, 39 bases in frame from base 1. As encoded in the germline V gene, CDR1 is MNHEY while CDR2 is SVGEGT. Findings and caveats that apply to the study as a whole: TRBV6-7 relative abundance was lower in cases than in controls (approximately 0.11% versus 0.16%; Bonferroni P = 0.0008). TCR repertoire richness was significantly higher in CIN3+ cases than in controls across sequencing depths, while evenness did not differ. Because of the cross-sectional design, the study could not determine whether the associations came before infection or resulted from infection, and neither effector/memory subsets nor HPV-specific T cells were isolated. Random forest classifiers that combined richness and V gene abundances separated cases from controls with an estimated AUC of around 0.83. T-cell numbers per sample were unknown, so richness differences could reflect varying T-cell content rather than repertoire biology.

The receptor was derived from a woman aged 18 to 75 with a cervical HPV16 infection that either progressed to CIN3+ or cleared (not recorded which). Sequences were obtained from blood buffy coat. The V and J genes are TRBV6-2 or TRBV6-3 and TRBJ2-1; no D gene call is confident. Incomplete CDR3 DNA: TGTGCCAGCAGTTACTCGAAGTATGAGGCCTACAATGAG. The encoded protein is CASSYSKYEAYNE. Given in full, the CDR3 is CASSYSKYEAYNEQFF.